The clone carrying this TCR beta chain has more than one count but fewer than ten. Original processing methods: For nucleated cells, counts were estimated from reference gene primer amplification. Clones were sequenced by immunoSEQ multiplex PCR, and TCRdb holds only the in-frame ones, with some missing. V and J calls and clone size are copied from that table; D and trimming were computed from the DNA. The repertoire holds under 100,000 clones, with around 87% as singletons. This sample is part of a study of blood T cell repertoires in COVID-19. Study-level background: Samples representing acute and convalescent COVID-19 were sourced from the United States, Italy and Spain. The analysed material was cDNA or gDNA that came from T cells, B-cell-depleted T cells, or PBMCs.

Germline trimming cut 3 bases from V and 2 bases from J; bases unmatched to any gene: 1. The length of the CDR3 is 14 residues. Germline CDR1 SGHTA, CDR2 FQGNSA. The rearrangement joins TRBV7-2 to TRBJ2-7; 10 bases agree with TRBD1. Sequenced material: peripheral blood. The TCR originated in a human donor in a cohort sampled during active COVID-19. CDR3 sequence reads: CASSLTGGAYEQYF. The CDR3 DNA reads as TGTGCCAGCAGCTTGACAGGGGGCGCCTACGAGCAGTACTTC.